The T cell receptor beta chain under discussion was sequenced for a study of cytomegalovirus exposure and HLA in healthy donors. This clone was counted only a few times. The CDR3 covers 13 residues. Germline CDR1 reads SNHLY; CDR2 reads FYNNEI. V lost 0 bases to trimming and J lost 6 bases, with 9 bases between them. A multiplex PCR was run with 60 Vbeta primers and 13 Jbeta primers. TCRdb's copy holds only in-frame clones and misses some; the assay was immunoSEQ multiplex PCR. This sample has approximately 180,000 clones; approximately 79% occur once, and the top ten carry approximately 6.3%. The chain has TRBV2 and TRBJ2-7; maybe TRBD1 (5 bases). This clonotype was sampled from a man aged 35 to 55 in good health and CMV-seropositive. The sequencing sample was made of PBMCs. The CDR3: CASSEARVGEQYF. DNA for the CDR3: TGTGCCAGCAGTGAAGCCAGGGTGGGCGAGCAGTACTTC.